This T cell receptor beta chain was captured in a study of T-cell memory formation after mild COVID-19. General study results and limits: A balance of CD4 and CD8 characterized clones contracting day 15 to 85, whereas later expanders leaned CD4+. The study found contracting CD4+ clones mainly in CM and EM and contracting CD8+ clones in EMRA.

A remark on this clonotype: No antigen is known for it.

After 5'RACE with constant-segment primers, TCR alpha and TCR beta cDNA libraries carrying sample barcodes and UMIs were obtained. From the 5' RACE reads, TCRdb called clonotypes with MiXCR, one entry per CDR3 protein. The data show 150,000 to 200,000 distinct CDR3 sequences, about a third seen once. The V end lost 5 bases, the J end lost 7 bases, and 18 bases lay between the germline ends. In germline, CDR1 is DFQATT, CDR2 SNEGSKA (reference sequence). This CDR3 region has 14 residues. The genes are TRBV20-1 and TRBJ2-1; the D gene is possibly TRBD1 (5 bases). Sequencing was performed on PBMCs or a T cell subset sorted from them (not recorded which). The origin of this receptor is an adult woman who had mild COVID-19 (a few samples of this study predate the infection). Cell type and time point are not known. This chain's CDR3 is CSAQRSGAANEQFF. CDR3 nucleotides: TGCAGTGCTCAACGGTCTGGGGCTGCGAATGAGCAGTTCTTC.